This entry lists 10 T cell receptor beta chains sequenced from one sample in a study of identical twins. TCRdb reprocessed the 5' RACE reads with MiXCR, giving one entry per CDR3 protein. The profile shows hundreds of thousands of distinct CDR3 sequences, about 7.6% of them singletons. Separately, the same data were catalogued under a study of yellow fever vaccine responses in identical twins.

The sequenced sample was PBMCs. The receptor set was obtained from a woman aged 18-29 years in good health.

This clonotype was counted between two and nine times. This chain joins TRBV3-1 and TRBJ2-7; 7 positions agree with TRBD2. J gave up 0 bases and V 0 bases, and 11 bases lay outside the gene matches. Looked up from germline, CDR1 is LGHDT and CDR2 is YNNKEL (reference sequence). The CDR3 spans 18 residues. CDR3 protein: CASSQESVGTSASYEQYF. The DNA of the CDR3 is TGTGCCAGCAGCCAAGAGAGCGTCGGTACTAGCGCCTCCTACGAGCAGTACTTC.

This clonotype was detected only a few times. V usage is TRBV15 and J usage is TRBJ1-2, with no clear D. Per the germline V gene, CDR1 is LNHNV and CDR2 is YYDKDF (reference sequence). This CDR3 contains 15 residues. Trimming took 4 bases from V and 7 from J, leaving 19 bases between them. The CDR3 loop is CATSTPNIGAGGYTF. CDR3 bases: TGTGCCACCAGCACCCCGAACATAGGTGCGGGTGGCTACACCTTC.

The V and J genes are TRBV14 and TRBJ1-2; possible D gene TRBD1, 5 bases. The germline CDR1 and CDR2 sequences are SGHDN and FVKESK. The ends were cut back, 0 bases at V and 0 bases at J, with 17 bases in the middle. The CDR3 is made up of 18 amino acids. This CDR3 reads CASSQDSHRRRPNYGYTF. As DNA, the CDR3 is TGTGCCAGCAGCCAAGATTCCCACAGGCGTAGACCTAACTATGGCTACACCTTC.

The chain couples TRBV7-9 to TRBJ2-7; 7 bases are a match to TRBD1. The germline V gene encodes CDR1 SEHNR and CDR2 FQNEAQ (reference sequence). The CDR3 contains 14 residues. V gave up 6 bases and J gave up 5 bases; unmatched junction bases: 10. CDR3 nucleotide sequence: TGTGCCAGCAGTTTTGAGACAGGGATCCACGAGCAGTACTTC. It is translated as CASSFETGIHEQYF.

This sequence joins TRBV10-1 and TRBJ2-3; D is undetermined. The CDR3 sequence is 15 residues long. CDR1 is WNHNN and CDR2 is SYGVQD in the germline V gene (reference sequence). Trimming removed 0 bases at V and 2 bases at J, with 9 bases between. In nucleotides, the CDR3 is TGCGCCAGCAGTGAGTCTGCTAGTTACACAGATACGCAGTATTTT. Its protein product is CASSESASYTDTQYF.

Only a few counts were recorded for this clonotype. The genes are TRBV10-3 and TRBJ2-7, with 9 bases matching TRBD2. The germline V gene encodes CDR1 ENHRY and CDR2 SYGVKD. V lost 6 bases and J lost 0; bases outside the gene matches: 6. This CDR3 region has 15 residues. Here the CDR3 DNA reads TGTGCCATCAGCCCGACTAGCGGTAGCTCCTACGAGCAGTACTTC. Translating gives CAISPTSGSSYEQYF.

The chain is built from TRBV20-1 and TRBJ2-3; 10 positions match TRBD2. Germline CDR1 DFQATT, CDR2 SNEGSKA (reference sequence). The junction had 3 bases not matched to a gene; V was cut back by 3 bases and J by 3 bases. CDR3 length: 14 amino acids. The CDR3 DNA is TGCAGTGCTAGTCCTAGCGGGAGAACAGATACGCAGTATTTT. Translating gives CSASPSGRTDTQYF.

This clonotype showed up many times. The V gene is TRBV12-3 or TRBV12-4, the J gene TRBJ2-1; TRBD1 might be the D (6 bases). There are 13 residues in the CDR3. V was clipped by 1 base and J by 10 bases, with 11 bases between them. CDR3 nucleotides: TGTGCCAGCAGTTTAGAGGGGACAAGGGAGCAGTTCTTC. Translation: CASSLEGTREQFF.

This clonotype was found many times. This rearrangement joins TRBV12-3 or TRBV12-4 to TRBJ2-5, with D hard to call. V was pared by 3 bases and J by 2 bases, with 13 bases between. The CDR3 consists of 15 residues. The CDR3 loop reads CASSFPGWVQETQYF. CDR3 coding DNA: TGTGCCAGCAGTTTCCCCGGGTGGGTTCAAGAGACCCAGTACTTC.

Written as DNA, the CDR3 is TGTGCCATCAGTGAGGGGGCATTCACAGATACGCAGTATTTT. This encodes CAISEGAFTDTQYF. The rearrangement joins TRBV10-3 to TRBJ2-3; the D gene is possibly TRBD1 (5 bases). The CDR3 totals 14 residues. CDR1 is ENHRY, CDR2 SYGVKD, per germline. V was pared by 2 bases and J by 2 bases, with 8 bases between.